One and the same sample provided the 8 T cell receptor beta chains below, sequenced in a study of blood T cell repertoires in COVID-19. The table came from immunoSEQ multiplex PCR; TCRdb's copy has only in-frame clones and leaves some out. The sample has some 160,000 clones, 80% seen once. Material: peripheral blood. The receptors originated from a man between 70 and 80 years old with active or convalescent COVID-19.

The chain links TRBV5-1 to TRBJ2-2; a possible D gene is TRBD2 (6 bases). CDR3 length equals 16 residues. V was pared by 0 bases and J by 4 bases, with 13 bases between. From germline, CDR1 is SGHRS and CDR2 YFSETQ. DNA for the CDR3: TGCGCCAGCAGCTTGGTTGGGGGAGCGGGCACCGGGGAGCTGTTTTTT. Translated, it gives CASSLVGGAGTGELFF.

This clone showed up many times. The chain recombines TRBV6-5 with TRBJ1-2; the D is unclear. There are 14 residues in the CDR3. V was cut by 6 bases and J by 7 bases, with 18 bases left in between. CDR1 and CDR2 (germline): MNHEY, SVGAGI. The CDR3 here is CASRPNTGIGGYTF. CDR3 nucleotide sequence: TGTGCCAGCAGACCCAACACGGGGATCGGTGGCTACACCTTC.

This sequence joins TRBV10-3 and TRBJ2-7, with D hard to call. V was pared by 2 bases and J by 0 bases, with 5 bases between. There are 13 residues in the CDR3. Germline loops: CDR1 ENHRY, CDR2 SYGVKD. CDR3 residues: CAISEPSSYEQYF. CDR3 coding DNA: TGTGCCATCAGTGAGCCGAGCTCCTACGAGCAGTACTTC.

The chain employs TRBV7-9 and TRBJ1-4; D possibly corresponds to TRBD1 (5 bases). V lost 0 bases and J 7 bases, leaving 15 bases between the germline ends. The CDR3 is 16 residues long. The germline V gene has CDR1 SEHNR and CDR2 FQNEAQ (reference sequence). CDR3 nucleotide sequence: TGTGCCAGCAGCTTAGCGAAGGAGGGGTCAGGTGAAAAACTGTTTTTT. Its protein is CASSLAKEGSGEKLFF. Complete variable domain (other parts from reference TRBV7-9 and TRBJ1-4): DTGVSQNPRHKITKRGQNVTFRCDPISEHNRLYWYRQTLGQGPEFLTYFQNEAQLEKSRLLSDRFSAERPKGSFSTLEIQRTEQGDSAMYLCASSLAKEGSGEKLFFGSGTQLSVL.

In regard to this clone: One end of the junction fails to match germline, which may point to a read error. The rearrangement links TRBV11-2 to TRBJ1-2; 7 bases agree with TRBD1. The CDR3 totals 13 residues. The germline V gene encodes CDR1 SGHAT and CDR2 FQNNGV. The chain's CDR3 is CASSLSPGGSLNF. The CDR3 coding sequence is TGTGCCAGCAGCTTATCCCCAGGGGGTTCCTTGAACTTC.

The chain employs TRBV9 and TRBJ2-6, with D possibly matching TRBD1 (6 bases). CDR1 is SGDLS, CDR2 YYNGEE, per germline. This CDR3 contains 16 residues. V was clipped by 4 bases and J by 8 bases, with 19 bases between them. This CDR3 reads CASSTRQETFSNVLTF. CDR3 nucleotides: TGTGCCAGCAGCACTCGACAGGAGACGTTTTCCAACGTCCTGACTTTC. The full variable domain, its missing parts supplied by reference TRBV9 and TRBJ2-6, is DSGVTQTPKHLITATGQRVTLRCSPRSGDLSVYWYQQSLDQGLQFLIQYYNGEERAKGNILERFSAQQFPDLHSELNLSSLELGDSALYFCASSTRQETFSNVLTFGAGSRLTVL.

This chain joins TRBV11-2 and TRBJ1-2; tentative D call: TRBD1 (6 bases). With 5 bases removed from V and 4 bases from J, the gap between germline ends came to 14 bases. The V gene's germline CDR1 is SGHAT and CDR2 FQNNGV. The CDR3 is made up of 14 amino acids. CDR3 coding DNA: TGTGCCAGCAGCACAGGGAGGGAGAGCTATGGCTACACCTTC. As protein: CASSTGRESYGYTF.

The chain joins TRBV7-2 to TRBJ2-7, with a possible D match to TRBD1 (5 bases). The CDR3 has 17 amino acids. V was pared by 1 base and J by 7 bases, with 23 bases between. From germline, CDR1 is SGHTA and CDR2 FQGNSA. CDR3 in DNA: TGTGCCAGCAGCTTAGTAGAGCCTCTAGGGGTAGAGAGAGAGCAGTACTTC. As protein: CASSLVEPLGVEREQYF.